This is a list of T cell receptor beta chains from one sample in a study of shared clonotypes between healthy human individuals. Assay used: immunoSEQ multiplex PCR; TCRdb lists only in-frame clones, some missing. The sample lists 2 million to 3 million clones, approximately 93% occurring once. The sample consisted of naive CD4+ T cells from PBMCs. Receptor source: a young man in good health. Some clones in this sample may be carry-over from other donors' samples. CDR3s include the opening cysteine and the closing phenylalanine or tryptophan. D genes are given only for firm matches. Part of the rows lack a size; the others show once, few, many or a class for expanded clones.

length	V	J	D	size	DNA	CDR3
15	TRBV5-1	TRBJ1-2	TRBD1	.	TGCGCCAGCAGCGCTACAGGGGGGGTTGACTATGGCTACACCTTC	CASSATGGVDYGYTF
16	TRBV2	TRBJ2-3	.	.	TGTGCCAGCAGGGGCGGACTATCTACTAGCACAGATACGCAGTATTTT	CASRGGLSTSTDTQYF
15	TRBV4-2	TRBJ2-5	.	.	TGTGCCAGCAGTCCCGGGCTTAGGGGGGGAGAGACCCAGTACTTC	CASSPGLRGGETQYF
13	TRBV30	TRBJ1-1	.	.	TGTGCCTGGAGCAGACAGCTGAACACTGAAGCTTTCTTT	CAWSRQLNTEAFF
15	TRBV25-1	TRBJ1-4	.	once	TGTGCCAGCAGTGATCGACGACAGAGGAATGAAAAACTGTTTTTT	CASSDRRQRNEKLFF
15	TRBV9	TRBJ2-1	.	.	TGTGCCAGCAGCGTAGAGGCGGTACCCTACAATGAGCAGTTCTTC	CASSVEAVPYNEQFF
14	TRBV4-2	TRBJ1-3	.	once	TGTGCCAGCAGCCAAGCGGGGTGGGAAAACACCATATATTTT	CASSQAGWENTIYF
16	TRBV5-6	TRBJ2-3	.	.	TGTGCCAGCAGCTTGGGGGCTCGCGGAAGCACAGATACGCAGTATTTT	CASSLGARGSTDTQYF
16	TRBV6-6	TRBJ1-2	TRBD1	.	TGTGCCAGCAGTTACTTCGGAAGGGGGCGCGACTATGGCTACACCTTC	CASSYFGRGRDYGYTF
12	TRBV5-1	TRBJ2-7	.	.	TGCGCCAGCAGCTTGGTGGCTGACGAGCAGTACTTC	CASSLVADEQYF
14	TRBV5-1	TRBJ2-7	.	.	TGCGCCAGCAGCTTGTATGGGAGCTCCTACGAGCAGTACTTC	CASSLYGSSYEQYF
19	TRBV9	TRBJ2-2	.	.	TGTGCCAGCAGCGTAGGCCCCTCCCTAGATTTTTGGAACACCGGGGAGCTGTTTTTT	CASSVGPSLDFWNTGELFF
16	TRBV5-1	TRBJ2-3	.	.	TGCGCCAGCAGCTTGGGGGGTGACGGGTACACAGATACGCAGTATTTT	CASSLGGDGYTDTQYF
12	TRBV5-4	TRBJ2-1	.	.	TGTGCCAGCAGTATCCCAGGCTATGAGCAGTTCTTC	CASSIPGYEQFF
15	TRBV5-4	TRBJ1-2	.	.	TGTGCCAGCAGCTTGGTAACGTCGACTCTCTATGGCTACACCTTC	CASSLVTSTLYGYTF
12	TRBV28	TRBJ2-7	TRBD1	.	TGTGCCAGTACGGGACAGGGCGACGAGCAGTACTTC	CASTGQGDEQYF
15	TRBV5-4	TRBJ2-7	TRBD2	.	TGTGCCAGCAGCTCAATCGGGCGGGAGATCTACGAGCAGTACTTC	CASSSIGREIYEQYF
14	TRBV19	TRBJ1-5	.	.	TGTGCCAGTGCCGGGGGCTGGGCAGCTCAGCCCCAGCATTTT	CASAGGWAAQPQHF
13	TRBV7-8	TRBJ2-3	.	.	TGTGCCAGCAGCGCCGATCTGACAGATACGCAGTATTTT	CASSADLTDTQYF
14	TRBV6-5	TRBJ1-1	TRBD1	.	TGTGCCAGCAGTTTCAGGGGGCAGGGGACTGAAGCTTTCTTT	CASSFRGQGTEAFF
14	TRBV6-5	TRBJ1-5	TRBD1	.	TGTGCCAGCAGGGGACAGGGAAGCAATCAGCCCCAGCATTTT	CASRGQGSNQPQHF
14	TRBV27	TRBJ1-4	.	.	TGTGCCAGCAGTCACCGGGAGGGTGCTGAAAAACTGTTTTTT	CASSHREGAEKLFF
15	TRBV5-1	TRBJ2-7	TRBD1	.	TGCGCCAGCAGCTTGGGACCAGGGGGTAGTTACGAGCAGTACTTC	CASSLGPGGSYEQYF
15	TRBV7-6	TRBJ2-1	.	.	TGTGCCAGCAGCCCTCGTAGGGAAGACAATCGTGAGCAGTTCTTC	CASSPRREDNREQFF
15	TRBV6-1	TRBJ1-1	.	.	TGTGCCAGCACTCCCCCTGGGGGGCTTAACACTGAAGCTTTCTTT	CASTPPGGLNTEAFF
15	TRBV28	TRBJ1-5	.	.	TGTGCCAGCAGTTTGGGGACAAGAGGCAATCAGCCCCAGCATTTT	CASSLGTRGNQPQHF
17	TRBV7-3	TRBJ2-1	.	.	TGTGCCAGCAGCTTAAACCCGGGGTGGGGACTCTACAATGAGCAGTTCTTC	CASSLNPGWGLYNEQFF
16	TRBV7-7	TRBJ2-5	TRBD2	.	TGTGCCAGCAGCCCTAGCGGGCGTAGCAGGGGAGAGACCCAGTACTTC	CASSPSGRSRGETQYF
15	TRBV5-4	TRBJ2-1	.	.	TGTGCCAGCAGGGGGGGTGGACAGCCGTACAATGAGCAGTTCTTC	CASRGGGQPYNEQFF
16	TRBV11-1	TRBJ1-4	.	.	TGTGCCAGCAGCTCCGCAGGCACAGGGCGCGTTGAAAAACTGTTTTTT	CASSSAGTGRVEKLFF
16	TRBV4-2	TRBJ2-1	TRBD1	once	TGTGCCAGCAGACTCGGACAGGGAAGCTCCTACAATGAGCAGTTCTTC	CASRLGQGSSYNEQFF
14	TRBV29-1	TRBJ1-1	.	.	TGCAGCGTCCCCCAGGGACCCATGAACACTGAAGCTTTCTTT	CSVPQGPMNTEAFF